A selection of T cell receptor beta chains follows, all from one sample in a study of blood T cell repertoires in COVID-19. Here immunoSEQ multiplex PCR was the method, and the copy in TCRdb shows in-frame clones only, minus some. This sample has a few hundred thousand clones, with roughly 84% found just once. Sequencing was done on a sample of peripheral blood. The receptors derive from a man in his forties with acute or convalescent COVID-19. Each CDR3 is given with its conserved first and last residue. Each record gives: J gene, V gene, D gene, clone size, CDR3 DNA, CDR3 protein. The D gene is left open where the match is weak. Size tells how often a clone was seen (once, few, many) or the class of an expanded clone, and some rows leave it out.

J: TRBJ2-3
V: TRBV5-1
D: TRBD2
size: once
DNA: TGCGCCAGCAGCCCGGGGGTAGCGGGGTCAGATACGCAGTATTTT
CDR3: CASSPGVAGSDTQYF

J: TRBJ1-2
V: TRBV28
D: NA
size: NA
DNA: TGTGCCAGCATCCCGGACGGGTCAGGGGGCTACACCTTC
CDR3: CASIPDGSGGYTF

J: TRBJ1-3
V: TRBV30
D: NA
size: NA
DNA: TGTGCCTGGAGTGTAGTGGCAGGTGGAAACACCATATATTTT
CDR3: CAWSVVAGGNTIYF

J: TRBJ2-3
V: TRBV5-1
D: NA
size: NA
DNA: TGCGCCAGCAGCTCGGGGGGCGCAGATACGCAGTATTTT
CDR3: CASSSGGADTQYF

J: TRBJ1-2
V: TRBV7-3
D: TRBD1
size: NA
DNA: TGTGCCAGCAGCTTAACCGGGACAGGGGGAAGTGGTGGCTACACCTTC
CDR3: CASSLTGTGGSGGYTF

J: TRBJ2-2
V: TRBV10-3
D: TRBD2
size: NA
DNA: TGTGCCATCAGTGGGGGACTAGCGGACACCGGGGAGCTGTTTTTT
CDR3: CAISGGLADTGELFF

J: TRBJ2-7
V: TRBV5-4
D: NA
size: NA
DNA: TGTGCCAGCAGCCCTCCCACAGGTGGGCACGAGCAGTACTTC
CDR3: CASSPPTGGHEQYF

J: TRBJ1-1
V: TRBV9
D: TRBD1
size: NA
DNA: TGTGCCAGCAGCGTAGGAGGTGGGTGGGACAGGCGGAACACTGAAGCTTTCTTT
CDR3: CASSVGGGWDRRNTEAFF

J: TRBJ2-1
V: TRBV3-1/TRBV3-2
D: TRBD2
size: few
DNA: TGTGCCAGCACCCTGGGGGGGGGTAAGCAGTTCTTC
CDR3: CASTLGGGKQFF

J: TRBJ2-7
V: TRBV28
D: NA
size: NA
DNA: TGTGCCAGCAGTCCCTATTCCTACGAGCAGTACTTC
CDR3: CASSPYSYEQYF

J: TRBJ2-3
V: TRBV9
D: TRBD2
size: NA
DNA: TGTGCCAGCAGCGGAGAAGCGGGGGCGCGCACAGATACGCAGTATTTT
CDR3: CASSGEAGARTDTQYF

J: TRBJ1-5
V: TRBV4-3
D: NA
size: NA
DNA: TGCGCCAGCAGCCCCCGTCAGGGCCGCAATCAGCCCCAGCATTTT
CDR3: CASSPRQGRNQPQHF

J: TRBJ1-1
V: TRBV29-1
D: NA
size: NA
DNA: TGCAGTGTCAGGGCCCTCACTGAAGCTTTCTTT
CDR3: CSVRALTEAFF

J: TRBJ2-1
V: TRBV4-1
D: NA
size: NA
DNA: TGCGCCAGCAGCCAGATTCGGACGGGGGGCCGGGATGAGCAGTTCTTC
CDR3: CASSQIRTGGRDEQFF